This T cell receptor beta chain was profiled in a study of T-cell memory formation after mild COVID-19. The wider study: There were largely donor-specific TCR clusters.

Concerning this clonotype itself: No antigen is known for it.

Whole-study results and caveats: Clones that contracted clustered mainly in CM and EM if CD4+ and in EMRA if CD8+. Cross-reactive memory apparently joined, as some responding clones appeared in pre-infection memory.

Amplification by 5'RACE using constant-segment primers produced TCR alpha and TCR beta cDNA libraries that carried sample barcodes and UMIs. TCRdb independently ran MiXCR on the 5' RACE reads; one entry per CDR3 protein. The repertoire holds around 180,000 distinct CDR3 sequences, with less than 20% as singletons. Trimming at V came to 3 bases and at J to 6 bases, leaving 8 bases not matched to a gene. The CDR3 runs 15 residues. CDR1 is MGHRA, CDR2 YSYEKL, per germline. Sequencing input: PBMCs or a T cell subset sorted from them (not recorded which). This receptor was taken from a man between 18 and 29 years old who had mild COVID-19 (a few samples of this study predate the infection). Cell type and time point are not known. V gene TRBV4-1 combines with J gene TRBJ2-1; 7 bases fit TRBD2. This chain's CDR3 is CASSHFGGSGNEQFF. The CDR3 DNA is TGCGCCAGCAGCCATTTCGGGGGGTCAGGCAATGAGCAGTTCTTC.